A single sample is the source of the 20 T cell receptor beta chains below, sequenced in a study of T cell responses to AZD1222 COVID-19 vaccine. Using immunoSEQ multiplex PCR, the repertoire was profiled, and TCRdb retains in-frame clones only, with some absent. Altogether 120,000 to 150,000 clones are present, 90% being singletons, with the ten largest covering around 3.6%. The source was peripheral blood, collected on day 0 of AZD1222 vaccination. The source is an adult in good health.

The chain employs TRBV6-6 and TRBJ1-4; D is perhaps TRBD1 (6 bases). V lost 5 bases and J 8 bases, leaving 15 bases between the germline ends. CDR1 and CDR2 from the germline V gene are MNHNY and SVGAGI (reference sequence). The CDR3 loop spans 14 amino acids. The CDR3 region has the DNA TGTGCCAGCAGTCGCGCAGGGGTAGGAGAAAAACTGTTTTTT. Its protein is CASSRAGVGEKLFF.

This clone came up once. The J gene is TRBJ2-7, the V gene TRBV24-1, with D possibly TRBD2 on 5 matching bases. V lost 4 bases and J lost 2, with 14 bases in between. The CDR3 extends over 15 amino acids. From germline, CDR1 is KGHDR and CDR2 SFDVKD. CDR3: CATSESGMAPYEQYF. The CDR3 DNA follows: TGTGCCACCAGTGAATCCGGGATGGCCCCCTACGAGCAGTACTTC.

The chain uses TRBV9 and TRBJ1-2; 8 nucleotides align to TRBD1. V was clipped by 4 bases and J by 3 bases; unmatched bases: 14. CDR1 and CDR2 from the germline V gene are SGDLS and YYNGEE. The CDR3 runs 17 residues. CDR3 protein: CASSPRTGTLMDYGYTF. The CDR3 nucleotides read TGTGCCAGCAGCCCCAGGACAGGGACCTTGATGGACTATGGCTACACCTTC.

This chain uses TRBV15 with TRBJ2-7; possibly TRBD1 for D (5 bases). The CDR3 runs 14 residues. Germline values: CDR1 LNHNV, CDR2 YYDKDF (reference sequence). V was cut by 5 bases and J by 3 bases, with 14 bases left in between. CDR3 sequence reads: CATSGKPRGYEQYF. The CDR3 DNA follows: TGTGCCACCAGCGGGAAACCTAGGGGCTACGAGCAGTACTTC. Drawing the rest from reference TRBV15 and TRBJ2-7, the complete variable domain is DAMVIQNPRYQVTQFGKPVTLSCSQTLNHNVMYWYQQKSSQAPKLLFHYYDKDFNNEADTPDNFQSRRPNTSFCFLDIRSPGLGDTAMYLCATSGKPRGYEQYFGPGTRLTVT.

CDR3 nucleotides: TGTGCCAGCATTAGGGGGGCCACCGGGGAGCTGTTTTTT. This sequence encodes CASIRGATGELFF. V gene TRBV7-9 combines with J gene TRBJ2-2; D may match TRBD1 or TRBD2 (6 bases each). From germline, CDR1 is SEHNR and CDR2 FQNEAQ (reference sequence). Trimming took off 7 bases at V and 4 bases at J, with 10 bases between the two ends. The CDR3 is 13 amino acids. The variable domain in full, with the rest retrieved from reference TRBV7-9 and TRBJ2-2, is DTGVSQNPRHKITKRGQNVTFRCDPISEHNRLYWYRQTLGQGPEFLTYFQNEAQLEKSRLLSDRFSAERPKGSFSTLEIQRTEQGDSAMYLCASIRGATGELFFGEGSRLTVL.

CDR3 sequence (DNA): TGTGCCAGCAGCCCTGACAGGGACACTGAAGCTTTCTTT. It encodes CASSPDRDTEAFF. J is TRBJ1-1 and V is TRBV7-7; 7 positions match TRBD1. In germline, CDR1 is SSHAT, CDR2 FNYEAQ (reference sequence). The V segment lost 5 bases and the J segment 3 bases; nucleotides outside the gene matches: 3. This CDR3 has 13 residues.

The rearrangement links TRBV6-6 to TRBJ1-4; tentatively, D is TRBD1 (5 bases). V was trimmed by 2 bases and J by 0 bases, leaving 10 bases between them. CDR3 length equals 16 residues. CDR1 and CDR2 from the germline V gene are MNHNY and SVGAGI (reference sequence). CDR3 DNA sequence: TGTGCCAGCAGTTACCCCCAGGGAACAACTAATGAAAAACTGTTTTTT. This encodes CASSYPQGTTNEKLFF.

The chain uses TRBV4-3 and TRBJ2-3; no firm D call. Germline lookup yields CDR1 LGHNA and CDR2 YSLEER. V lost 0 bases, J lost 5 bases, and 12 bases lay in between. CDR3 length equals 15 residues. The CDR3 protein is CASSQEYGGIDTQYF. CDR3 DNA: TGCGCCAGCAGCCAAGAGTACGGTGGGATAGATACGCAGTATTTT.

V is TRBV7-2 and J is TRBJ1-5; possibly TRBD1 for D (5 bases). The CDR3 has 14 amino acids. With 5 bases removed from V and 7 bases from J, the gap between germline ends came to 15 bases. Germline CDR1 is SGHTA and CDR2 is FQGNSA. DNA for the CDR3: TGTGCCAGCAGCCTGGGCGGGGGAGGACAGCCCCAGCATTTT. Its translation is CASSLGGGGQPQHF. Full variable domain (missing parts from reference TRBV7-2 and TRBJ1-5): GAGVSQSPSNKVTEKGKDVELRCDPISGHTALYWYRQSLGQGLEFLIYFQGNSAPDKSGLPSDRFSAERTGGSVSTLTIQRTQQEDSAVYLCASSLGGGGQPQHFGDGTRLSIL.

The CDR3 DNA reads as TGTGCCAGCAGCCGAGGACTGTCGGGAAACACCATATATTTT. It encodes CASSRGLSGNTIYF. The chain employs TRBV3-1 (or the pseudogene TRBV3-2) and TRBJ1-3; D is undetermined. The V and J ends lost 4 bases and 4 bases respectively, with 11 bases between them. CDR1 and CDR2 from the germline V gene are LGHDT and YNNKEL (reference sequence). CDR3 length: 14 residues.

This clone occurred a few times. The V and J genes are TRBV3-1 (or the pseudogene TRBV3-2) and TRBJ1-5; 8 nucleotides agree with TRBD1. The CDR3 has 13 amino acids. With 5 bases clipped from V and 7 bases from J, the junction kept 4 bases outside the gene matches. From germline, CDR1 is LGHDT and CDR2 YNNKEL (reference sequence). The CDR3 here is CASSIGQGQPQHF. CDR3 coding DNA: TGTGCCAGCAGCATCGGACAGGGCCAGCCCCAGCATTTT.

The V call is TRBV9, the J call TRBJ2-1; 7 positions match TRBD1. The CDR3 totals 16 residues. In germline, CDR1 is SGDLS, CDR2 YYNGEE. V lost 4 bases and J lost 4; bases outside the gene matches: 11. CDR3 sequence reads: CASSPNPGTAYNEQFF. In nucleotides, the CDR3 is TGTGCCAGCAGCCCCAACCCCGGGACAGCTTACAATGAGCAGTTCTTC.

The chain couples TRBV9 to TRBJ1-6; tentative D call: TRBD1 (6 bases). Germline V gene sequence: CDR1 SGDLS, CDR2 YYNGEE. The length of the CDR3 is 15 residues. Deletions cut 4 bases from V and 4 bases from J, with 12 bases between. CDR3 DNA: TGTGCCAGCAGCCCAGACGGACAGTATAATTCACCCCTCCACTTT. This codes for CASSPDGQYNSPLHF.

The chain uses TRBV3-1 (or the pseudogene TRBV3-2) and TRBJ2-3, with 12 bases identical to TRBD2. CDR1 is LGHDT, CDR2 YNNKEL, per germline (reference sequence). The J segment lost 2 bases and the V segment lost 4 bases, leaving 4 bases of the junction unmatched. The CDR3 loop spans 16 amino acids. CDR3 in DNA: TGTGCCAGCAGCCCCCTAGCGGGGGGGCCCACAGATACGCAGTATTTT. This codes for CASSPLAGGPTDTQYF.

The V call is TRBV19, the J call TRBJ2-1; 7 positions match TRBD2. The germline V gene has CDR1 LNHDA and CDR2 SQIVND (reference sequence). The V segment lost 6 bases and the J segment 8 bases; nucleotides outside the gene matches: 10. This CDR3 is 14 amino acids long. The CDR3 sequence: CASSTGTTRHEQFF. CDR3 nucleotides: TGTGCCAGTAGCACCGGGACTACCCGACATGAGCAGTTCTTC.

This clone has only one observation. The chain combines TRBV19 with TRBJ1-3; D not certain. Germline lookup yields CDR1 LNHDA and CDR2 SQIVND (reference sequence). This CDR3 region has 14 residues. V lost 5 bases, J lost 0 bases, and 8 bases lay in between. CDR3 amino acids: CASSLYVSGNTIYF. CDR3 in DNA: TGTGCCAGTAGTCTTTACGTCTCTGGAAACACCATATATTTT.

In regard to this clone: The limits of the CDR3 on the DNA are not certain, so only TCRdb's listed CDR3 is given. The J gene is TRBJ1-1, the V gene TRBV21-1. TRBV21-1 is described as a pseudogene. The CDR3 comprises 17 residues, both ends counted. Here the CDR3 reads CASRRGIWAGGNTEAFF.

The V gene is TRBV7-2, the J gene TRBJ2-3; 8 bases are a match to TRBD2. Losses at the gene ends were 6 bases for V and 3 bases for J; bases not matched to a gene: 17. There are 18 residues in the CDR3. Per germline, CDR1 SGHTA and CDR2 FQGNSA. For the CDR3, the DNA is TGTGCCAGCAGATCCAAGCGGGGGCGGGAGATTCGAACAGATACGCAGTATTTT. This encodes CASRSKRGREIRTDTQYF.

CDR3: CASSPSEYNEQFF. The CDR3 nucleotides read TGCGCCAGCAGCCCTAGCGAATACAATGAGCAGTTCTTC. The genes are TRBV10-1 and TRBJ2-1; a weak D match, TRBD2 (6 bases). The germline CDR1 and CDR2 sequences are WNHNN and SYGVQD (reference sequence). The CDR3 is 13 amino acids. V lost 6 bases and J 4 bases, leaving 10 bases between the germline ends.

The chain links TRBV27 to TRBJ1-6; D not resolved. V lost 4 bases and J 9 bases, leaving 13 bases between the germline ends. CDR1 and CDR2 from the germline V gene are MNHEY and SMNVEV (reference sequence). This CDR3 has 14 residues. CDR3 region: CASSYGELRSPLHF. CDR3 in DNA: TGTGCCAGCAGTTATGGGGAATTGCGTTCACCCCTCCACTTT.